The rows below give T cell receptor beta chains drawn from one sample of a study of early T cells in non-severe SARS-CoV-2 infection. MiXCR was run by TCRdb on the 5' RACE reads, yielding one entry per CDR3 protein. The profile shows 50,000 or so distinct CDR3 sequences, 5.6% of them singletons. Sample: whole blood. The receptors derive from an adult who was a healthcare worker with PCR-confirmed SARS-CoV-2 infection or an uninfected control (not recorded which). CDR3s include the opening cysteine and the closing phenylalanine or tryptophan. The order of the fields is V gene, D gene, clone size, J gene, CDR3 protein, CDR3 DNA. A D gene is named only where the DNA matches it firmly. Expanded clones get a size class; other rows say once, few or many, or leave the size out.

TRBV19	NA	NA	TRBJ1-4	CASSPRGGPNEKLFF	TGTGCCAGTAGTCCCCGCGGGGGGCCTAATGAAAAACTGTTTTTT
TRBV18	NA	NA	TRBJ1-5	CASSPLGVWDQPQHF	TGTGCCAGCTCACCACTAGGCGTCTGGGATCAGCCCCAGCATTTT
TRBV6-1	TRBD1	many	TRBJ1-5	CASRRDSIAGQPQHF	TGTGCCAGCAGGAGGGACAGTATTGCGGGTCAGCCCCAGCATTTT
TRBV29-1	NA	many	TRBJ1-1	CSVRGTGTEAFF	TGCAGCGTTAGGGGGACGGGGACTGAAGCTTTCTTT
TRBV19	TRBD2	many	TRBJ2-1	CASTLGGDYNEQFF	TGTGCCAGTACCTTGGGGGGGGACTACAATGAGCAGTTCTTC
TRBV5-1	NA	many	TRBJ2-2	CASSPETFNTGELFF	TGCGCCAGCAGCCCAGAGACCTTTAACACCGGGGAGCTGTTTTTT
TRBV19	TRBD2	medium-sized	TRBJ2-1	CASSIRTSGRLREQFF	TGTGCCAGTAGTATTAGGACTAGCGGGAGGCTAAGGGAGCAGTTCTTC
TRBV5-4	NA	NA	TRBJ2-7	CASSLKAGADEQYF	TGTGCCAGCAGCTTGAAGGCAGGGGCGGACGAGCAGTACTTC
TRBV5-1	TRBD2	few	TRBJ2-1	CASSLIPSGAPDPRYNEQFF	TGCGCCAGCAGCTTGATACCTAGCGGAGCCCCTGACCCAAGATACAATGAGCAGTTCTTC
TRBV7-8	TRBD1	few	TRBJ2-5	CASSLRPLRTGARARYPETQYF	TGTGCCAGCAGCTTGCGACCCCTCAGGACAGGGGCCCGGGCTAGATATCCAGAGACCCAGTACTTC
TRBV30	NA	few	TRBJ1-6	CAWSPDSFGSSPLHF	TGTGCCTGGAGCCCGGACAGCTTTGGGAGTTCACCCCTCCACTTT
TRBV19	NA	many	TRBJ1-2	CASSVPGGGYTF	TGTGCCAGTAGTGTGCCGGGAGGTGGCTACACCTTC
TRBV3-1	NA	NA	TRBJ2-7	CASSQEAGAGEQYF	TGTGCCAGCAGCCAAGAGGCAGGGGCAGGGGAGCAGTACTTC
TRBV20-1	TRBD1	many	TRBJ2-7	CSARDPTGLLNEQYF	TGCAGTGCTAGAGATCCGACAGGGTTGTTGAACGAGCAGTACTTC
TRBV6-5	NA	NA	TRBJ2-1	CASTNGGPSYNEQFF	TGTGCCAGCACTAATGGGGGCCCCTCCTACAATGAGCAGTTCTTC